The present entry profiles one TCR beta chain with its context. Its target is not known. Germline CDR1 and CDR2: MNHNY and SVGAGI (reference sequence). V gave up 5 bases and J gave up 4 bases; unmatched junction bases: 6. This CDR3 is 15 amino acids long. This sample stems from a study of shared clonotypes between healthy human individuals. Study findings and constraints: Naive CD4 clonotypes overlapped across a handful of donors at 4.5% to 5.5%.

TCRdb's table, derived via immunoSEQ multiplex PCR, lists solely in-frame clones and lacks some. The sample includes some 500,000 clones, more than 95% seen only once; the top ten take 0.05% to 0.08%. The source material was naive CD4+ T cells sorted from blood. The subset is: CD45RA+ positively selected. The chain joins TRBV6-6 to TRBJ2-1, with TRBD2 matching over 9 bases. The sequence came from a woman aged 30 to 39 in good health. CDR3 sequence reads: CASSVRTSVYNEQFF. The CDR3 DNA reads TGTGCCAGCAGTGTGCGGACTAGCGTTTACAATGAGCAGTTCTTC.